This TCR beta chain was sequenced for a study of control samples from healthy donors and cancer patients. The CDR3 is made up of 14 amino acids. From germline, CDR1 is MGHRA and CDR2 YSYEKL. V lost 0 bases and J 9 bases, leaving 11 bases between the germline ends. Using immunoSEQ multiplex PCR, the repertoire was profiled, and TCRdb retains in-frame clones only, with some absent. The data hold roughly 79,000 clones, with 75% to 90% observed a single time. This clonotype originated in a man aged 50 or older in good health. This chain joins TRBV4-1 and TRBJ2-2; a possible D gene is TRBD2 (5 bases). Sequenced sample: blood. CDR3 bases: TGCGCCAGCAGCCAAGAGGCTAGCTCCCGGGAGCTGTTTTTT. It specifies CASSQEASSRELFF.